One sample yielded the 25 T cell receptor beta chains listed below, sequenced in a study of radiotherapy plus CTLA-4 blockade in lung cancer (dated by TCRdb to 2017 to 2018). Receptor libraries were prepared by the immunoSEQ multiplex PCR assay. Here the immuneACCESS table is served through TCRdb, limited to in-frame sequences with V and J called. Missing clones are a known gap in these copies; in checked studies unresolved V genes cover under half, and the rest lacks a known reason. The sample table holds about 120,000 clones, of which approximately 80% were seen once. Of the sample, 4.5% to 5.5% is held by the ten largest clones. The sequencing used peripheral blood, collected from a patient treated with radiotherapy plus ipilimumab. These receptors all stem from a human donor with non-small cell lung cancer who had a partial response to radiotherapy plus ipilimumab.

V usage is TRBV18 and J usage is TRBJ2-5; 8 nucleotides line up with TRBD1. This CDR3 region has 14 residues. CDR1 is KGHSH and CDR2 is LQKENI in the germline V gene. The J segment lost 3 bases and the V segment lost 4 bases, leaving 4 bases of the junction unmatched. DNA of the CDR3: TGTGCCAGCTCACAACGGACAGGGAAAGAGACCCAGTACTTC. It is translated as CASSQRTGKETQYF.

V is TRBV9 and J is TRBJ2-3; 10 nucleotides line up with TRBD2. The J segment lost 2 bases and the V segment lost 3 bases, leaving 15 bases of the junction unmatched. This CDR3 has 19 amino acids. Per germline, CDR1 SGDLS and CDR2 YYNGEE. The DNA of the CDR3 is TGTGCCAGCAGCGCGACGTTTGCCGGGACTAGCGACCCCACAGATACGCAGTATTTT. Amino acid sequence: CASSATFAGTSDPTDTQYF.

This clone qualifies as medium-sized (0.01 to 0.1%). The rearrangement links TRBV11-3 to TRBJ2-1; no firm D call. CDR1 is SGHNT and CDR2 is YENEEA in the germline V gene. This CDR3 is built from 16 residues. Trimming cost V 2 bases and J 4 bases, with 15 bases left between them. CDR3 DNA: TGTGCCAGCAGCTTAACACAGCATTGCTTTTACAATGAGCAGTTCTTC. This encodes CASSLTQHCFYNEQFF. Using reference TRBV11-3 and TRBJ2-1 for the parts outside the CDR3, the full variable domain is EAGVVQSPRYKIIEKKQPVAFWCNPISGHNTLYWYLQNLGQGPELLIRYENEEAVDDSQLPKDRFSAERLKGVDSTLKIQPAELGDSAVYLCASSLTQHCFYNEQFFGPGTRLTVL.

The rearrangement joins TRBV19 to TRBJ2-2; TRBD1 might be the D (5 bases). Germline CDR1 is LNHDA and CDR2 is SQIVND (reference sequence). The CDR3 runs 15 residues. V was shortened by 5 bases and J by 6 bases, with 16 bases between the two germline ends. The CDR3 DNA is TGTGCCAGTAGTCTAATGACAGAAGTAGCCGGGGAGCTGTTTTTT. As protein: CASSLMTEVAGELFF. Full variable domain (outside the CDR3, taken from reference TRBV19 and TRBJ2-2): DGGITQSPKYLFRKEGQNVTLSCEQNLNHDAMYWYRQDPGQGLRLIYYSQIVNDFQKGDIAEGYSVSREKKESFPLTVTSAQKNPTAFYLCASSLMTEVAGELFFGEGSRLTVL.

The V and J genes are TRBV10-2 and TRBJ2-7; 8 bases line up with TRBD1. V lost 8 bases and J lost 1; bases outside the gene matches: 1. The CDR3 is made up of 12 amino acids. Per germline, CDR1 WSHSY and CDR2 SAAADI. The CDR3 reads CASRDRSYEQYF. The CDR3 coding sequence is TGCGCCAGCCGGGACAGGTCCTACGAGCAGTACTTC.

This clone appeared many times. The junction does not match germline at one end; this may be a read error. The chain links TRBV18 to TRBJ2-7, with a tentative D call TRBD2 (6 bases). The CDR3 sequence is 13 residues long. CDR1 and CDR2 from the germline V gene are KGHSH and LQKENI. The CDR3 bases are TGTGCCAGCTCACCGGGACTTTCCCCCGAGAGAGACTTC. Translated: CASSPGLSPERDF.

This CDR3 is CASRRTDHNEQFF. The CDR3 DNA is TGTGCCAGCAGGAGGACAGATCACAATGAGCAGTTCTTC. V is TRBV27 and J is TRBJ2-1; TRBD1 is a possible D gene (6 bases). Germline CDR1 is MNHEY and CDR2 is SMNVEV (reference sequence). The CDR3 spans 13 residues. Trimming shortened V by 6 bases and J by 5 bases, and 11 bases separated the two germline ends.

This clone was recorded a few times. This chain joins TRBV9 and TRBJ2-2, with unresolved D. V lost 6 bases to trimming and J lost 4 bases, with 10 bases between them. This CDR3 comprises 13 residues. Germline CDR1 and CDR2: SGDLS and YYNGEE. The CDR3 DNA reads as TGTGCCAGCACCGCGGATCTCACCGGGGAGCTGTTTTTT. Protein: CASTADLTGELFF.

The chain combines TRBV28 with TRBJ2-7; D is undetermined. Germline loops: CDR1 MDHEN, CDR2 SYDVKM. CDR3 size: 12 residues. Deletions cut 2 bases from V and 6 bases from J, with 8 bases between. CDR3 DNA: TGTGCCAGCAGTTTAAAAGCGCTCGAGCAGTACTTC. Translation gives CASSLKALEQYF.

This rearrangement joins TRBV19 to TRBJ1-4; 8 nucleotides agree with TRBD1. The CDR3 consists of 16 residues. Trimming took 5 bases from V and 2 from J; bases not matched to a gene: 7. CDR1 is LNHDA and CDR2 is SQIVND in the germline V gene (reference sequence). As DNA, the CDR3 is TGTGCCAGTAGTGGACAGGGAGGGATTACTAATGAAAAACTGTTTTTT. Its translation: CASSGQGGITNEKLFF.

This clone has just a few counts. The V gene is TRBV5-1, the J gene TRBJ2-2; D unresolved. This CDR3 contains 14 residues. Per germline, CDR1 SGHRS and CDR2 YFSETQ. Trimming took 4 bases from V and 1 from J, leaving 8 bases between them. CDR3 coding DNA: TGCGCCAGCAGCCCGACAAAGAACACCGGGGAGCTGTTTTTT. Translation gives CASSPTKNTGELFF. The variable domain in full, completed from reference TRBV5-1 and TRBJ2-2, reads KAGVTQTPRYLIKTRGQQVTLSCSPISGHRSVSWYQQTPGQGLQFLFEYFSETQRNKGNFPGRFSGRQFSNSRSEMNVSTLELGDSALYLCASSPTKNTGELFFGEGSRLTVL.

The J gene is TRBJ1-1, the V gene TRBV5-1; 7 bases align to TRBD1. CDR1 SGHRS and CDR2 YFSETQ come from the germline V gene. The CDR3 is 15 residues long. The V gene end was trimmed by 2 bases and the J gene end by 1 base; junction bases not matched to a gene: 5. The CDR3 sequence is CASSFTGTANTEAFF. In nucleotides, the CDR3 is TGCGCCAGCAGCTTTACCGGGACAGCGAACACTGAAGCTTTCTTT.

The chain employs TRBV15 and TRBJ1-2, with 7 bases matching TRBD1. The V and J ends lost 3 bases and 8 bases, in that order; junction bases with no gene match: 3. The germline gives CDR1 LNHNV, CDR2 YYDKDF (reference sequence). The CDR3 contains 12 residues. CDR3: CATSRTGIGYTF. The CDR3 DNA is TGTGCCACCAGCAGGACAGGGATCGGCTACACCTTC.

This clone was counted a few times. This chain connects TRBV13 to TRBJ2-6, with TRBD2 as a possible D gene (7 bases). Trimming cost V 6 bases and J 1 base, with 16 bases left between them. Germline V gene sequence: CDR1 PRHDT, CDR2 FYEKMQ (reference sequence). CDR3 length: 17 amino acids. CDR3 nucleotide sequence: TGTGCCAGCAGTCAAGGGGGGGTGGGTTCTGGGGCCAACGTCCTGACTTTC. Protein sequence: CASSQGGVGSGANVLTF. Looking up the rest from reference TRBV13 and TRBJ2-6 gives the full variable domain: AAGVIQSPRHLIKEKRETATLKCYPIPRHDTVYWYQQGPGQDPQFLISFYEKMQSDKGSIPDRFSAQQFSDYHSELNMSSLELGDSALYFCASSQGGVGSGANVLTFGAGSRLTVL.

The V and J genes are TRBV12-2 and TRBJ2-7; TRBD2 is taken as the D call from the table, unchecked against the DNA. TRBV12-2 is termed a pseudogene. There are 19 residues in the CDR3. CDR3 protein: CASRSESPPGLAGTYEQYV. For the CDR3, the DNA is TGTGCAAGTCGCTCCGAATCTCCACCGGGACTAGCGGGAACGTACGAGCAGTACGTC.

This rearrangement joins TRBV4-1 to TRBJ2-7, with D perhaps matching TRBD1 (6 bases). V was shortened by 3 bases and J by 3 bases, with 15 bases between the two germline ends. This CDR3 is built from 15 residues. Germline V gives CDR1 MGHRA, CDR2 YSYEKL. The CDR3 region has the DNA TGCGCCAGCAGCCACGCCGGGGACATAGACTACGAGCAGTACTTC. It encodes CASSHAGDIDYEQYF.

This clone showed up just once. The chain couples TRBV28 to TRBJ1-2; 9 bases agree with TRBD1. There are 13 residues in the CDR3. V lost 7 bases to trimming and J lost 7 bases; unmatched junction nucleotides: 7. Germline V gives CDR1 MDHEN, CDR2 SYDVKM. The CDR3 region has the DNA TGTGCCAGCATCCTACAGGGGGCGACTGGCTACACCTTC. Translation: CASILQGATGYTF.

In this sample, this clone turned up once. The chain is built from TRBV25-1 and TRBJ1-4; D might be TRBD1 (6 bases). The CDR3 is 16 residues long. Trimming stripped 2 bases from V and 7 bases from J, with 17 bases between. The germline CDR1 and CDR2 sequences are MGHDK and SYGVNS. The CDR3 nucleotides are TGTGCCAGCAGTGAAACAGGGAGTTTCGGAGTTGAAAAACTGTTTTTT. Amino acid sequence: CASSETGSFGVEKLFF.

J is TRBJ1-1 and V is TRBV5-1; no reliable D call. V shed 4 bases and J shed 5 bases, with 12 bases lying between them. The germline V gene encodes CDR1 SGHRS and CDR2 YFSETQ. The length of the CDR3 is 13 residues. CDR3 loop: CASSLLAETEAFF. The CDR3 DNA reads as TGCGCCAGCAGCCTCCTAGCTGAGACTGAAGCTTTCTTT.

This chain connects TRBV5-4 to TRBJ2-5; the D gene is possibly TRBD2 (5 bases). The tail of the sequence fits TRBJ2-7 better, so the J call may be wrong. Germline CDR1 and CDR2: SGHNT and YYREEE (reference sequence). The CDR3 length is 14 residues. This chain's CDR3 is CASSPRDSRNEQYF. CDR3 DNA sequence: TGTGCCAGCAGCCCCCGGGATAGCCGCAACGAGCAGTACTTC.

This CDR3 is CASSGQGFGNQPQHF. The CDR3 bases are TGTGCCAGCAGCGGACAGGGTTTTGGCAATCAGCCCCAGCATTTT. The rearrangement uses TRBV9 and TRBJ1-5, with 7 bases that match TRBD1. V lost 3 bases, J lost 2 bases, and 5 bases stayed unmatched. This CDR3 has 15 residues. Germline V gene sequence: CDR1 SGDLS, CDR2 YYNGEE.

DNA for the CDR3: TGTGCCAGCAGCCAAGAAACAGGCTACTCTGGGGCCAACGTCCTGACTTTC. This gives the protein CASSQETGYSGANVLTF. The chain is built from TRBV4-2 and TRBJ2-6; a possible D gene is TRBD1 (5 bases). The CDR3 totals 17 residues. V was pared by 0 bases and J by 0 bases, with 9 bases between. Looked up from germline, CDR1 is LGHNA and CDR2 is YNFKEQ.

The chain carries TRBV5-1 and TRBJ2-1; TRBD1 matches 11 bases. V was pared by 4 bases and J by 1 base, with 7 bases of the junction left unmatched. Per the germline V gene, CDR1 is SGHRS and CDR2 is YFSETQ. This CDR3 contains 17 residues. CDR3 in amino acids: CASSTGQGVWSYNEQFF. The CDR3 DNA reads as TGCGCCAGCAGCACGGGACAGGGGGTATGGTCCTACAATGAGCAGTTCTTC.

The V and J genes are TRBV4-1 and TRBJ1-1; the D gene is possibly TRBD1 (5 bases). CDR3 length: 17 amino acids. V was clipped by 1 base and J by 3 bases, with 18 bases between them. The germline V gene encodes CDR1 MGHRA and CDR2 YSYEKL. CDR3 loop: CASSQGQTRGMYTEAFF. The CDR3 DNA sequence: TGCGCCAGCAGCCAAGGCCAGACCCGGGGGATGTACACTGAAGCTTTCTTT.

CDR3 residues: CAWSQRERDTQYF. The CDR3 nucleotides read TGTGCCTGGTCCCAGCGGGAGAGGGATACGCAGTATTTT. The chain has TRBV30 and TRBJ2-3, with TRBD2 identical over 8 bases. In germline, CDR1 is GTSNPN, CDR2 SVGIG (reference sequence). The CDR3 is made up of 13 amino acids. J was trimmed by 6 bases and V by 5 bases; bases with no gene match: 7.